The clone carrying this T cell receptor beta chain was detected many times. Its antigen is unidentified. The data originate from a study of beta chain features in type 1 diabetes. For the study at large: Taken together, all samples contributed around 100 million examined sorted cells. General study findings and limits: Researchers report that Type 1 diabetes patients had moderately but significantly shorter TCRB CDR3s across all four CD4+ subsets.

Expressed TCRB transcripts were sequenced after all isolated RNA was converted to cDNA. Clones were read by immunoSEQ multiplex PCR, and TCRdb kept only the in-frame ones, dropping some. Of 140,000 or so clones in the sample, about an eighth were seen once. The source material was central memory CD4+ T cells from blood. This TCR was recovered from a young man with type 1 diabetes.

The CDR3 is CASSLKVGYEQYF. DNA for the CDR3: TGTGCCAGCAGTCTAAAGGTGGGGTACGAGCAGTACTTC. The rearrangement links TRBV27 to TRBJ2-7; D not resolved. Germline lookup yields CDR1 MNHEY and CDR2 SMNVEV (reference sequence). The CDR3 runs to 13 residues. Trimming took 5 bases from V and 4 from J, leaving 12 bases between them.